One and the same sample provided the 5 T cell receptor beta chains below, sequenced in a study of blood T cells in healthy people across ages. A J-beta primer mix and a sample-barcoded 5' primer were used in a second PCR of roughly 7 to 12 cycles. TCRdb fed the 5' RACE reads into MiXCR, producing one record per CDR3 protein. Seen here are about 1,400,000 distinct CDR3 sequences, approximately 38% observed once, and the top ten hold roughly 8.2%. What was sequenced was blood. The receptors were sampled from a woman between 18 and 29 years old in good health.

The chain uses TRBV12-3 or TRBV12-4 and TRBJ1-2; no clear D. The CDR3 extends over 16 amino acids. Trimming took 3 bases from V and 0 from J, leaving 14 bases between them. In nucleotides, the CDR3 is TGTGCCAGCAGTTTGCGCTCGGGCCCCTCTAACTATGGCTACACCTTC. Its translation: CASSLRSGPSNYGYTF.

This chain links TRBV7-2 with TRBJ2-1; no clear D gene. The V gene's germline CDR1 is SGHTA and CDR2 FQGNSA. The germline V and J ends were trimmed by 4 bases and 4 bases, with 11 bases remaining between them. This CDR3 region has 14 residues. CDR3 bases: TGTGCCAGCAGCTCAGGACCAATGTACAATGAGCAGTTCTTC. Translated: CASSSGPMYNEQFF.

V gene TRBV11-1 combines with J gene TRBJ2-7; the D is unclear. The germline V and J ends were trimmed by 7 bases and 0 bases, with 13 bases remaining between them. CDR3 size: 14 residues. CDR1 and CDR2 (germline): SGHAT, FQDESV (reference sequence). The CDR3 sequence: CASNDRTYSYEQYF. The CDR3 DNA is TGTGCCAGCAATGACCGCACGTACTCCTACGAGCAGTACTTC.

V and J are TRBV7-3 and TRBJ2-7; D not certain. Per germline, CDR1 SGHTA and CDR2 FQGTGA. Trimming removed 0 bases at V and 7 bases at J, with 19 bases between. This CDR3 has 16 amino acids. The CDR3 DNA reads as TGTGCCAGCAGCTTAACGTCGGGTCCCCCCTACAATGAGCAGTACTTC. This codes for CASSLTSGPPYNEQYF.

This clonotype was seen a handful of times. DNA for the CDR3: TGTGCCACCAGTGGCACACCGGGACACCAAAAAGAGACCCAGTACTTC. Protein product: CATSGTPGHQKETQYF. The V call is TRBV24-1, the J call TRBJ2-5; D perhaps matches TRBD1 (6 bases). Trimming left V 5 bases short and J 3 bases short, with 18 bases between. The CDR3 is made up of 16 amino acids. The V gene's germline CDR1 is KGHDR and CDR2 SFDVKD.